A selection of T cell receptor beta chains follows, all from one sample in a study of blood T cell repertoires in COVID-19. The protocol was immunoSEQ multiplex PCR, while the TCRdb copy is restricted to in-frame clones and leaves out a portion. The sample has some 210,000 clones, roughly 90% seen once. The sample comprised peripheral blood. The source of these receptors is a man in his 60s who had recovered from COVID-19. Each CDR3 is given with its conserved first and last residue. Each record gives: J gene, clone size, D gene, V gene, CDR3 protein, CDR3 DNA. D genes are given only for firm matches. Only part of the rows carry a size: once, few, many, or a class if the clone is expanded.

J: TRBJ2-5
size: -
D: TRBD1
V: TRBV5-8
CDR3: CASSLGQGWETQYF
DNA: TGTGCCAGCAGCTTGGGACAGGGATGGGAGACCCAGTACTTC

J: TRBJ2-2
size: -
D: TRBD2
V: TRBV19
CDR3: CASSISSGSMSGELFF
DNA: TGTGCCAGTAGTATTAGTAGCGGGTCGATGTCCGGGGAGCTGTTTTTT

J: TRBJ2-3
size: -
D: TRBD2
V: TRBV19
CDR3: CASSIVGTSGGTMQNTQYF
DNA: TGTGCCAGTAGTATAGTAGGGACTAGCGGGGGGACTATGCAAAATACGCAGTATTTT

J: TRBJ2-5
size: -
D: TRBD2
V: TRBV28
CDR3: CASSLLAGEPYF
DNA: TGTGCCAGCAGTTTACTAGCGGGAGAACCGTACTTC

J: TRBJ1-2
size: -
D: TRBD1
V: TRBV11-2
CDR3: CASSPQVRTGNYGYTF
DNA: TGTGCCAGCAGCCCCCAAGTGAGGACAGGGAACTATGGCTACACCTTC

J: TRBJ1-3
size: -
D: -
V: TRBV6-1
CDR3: CASSEFGGQGQGNTIYF
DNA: TGTGCCAGCAGTGAATTCGGGGGGCAAGGCCAAGGAAACACCATATATTTT

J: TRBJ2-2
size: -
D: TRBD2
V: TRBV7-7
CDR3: CASSRSGANTGELFF
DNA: TGTGCCAGCAGTCGGAGCGGGGCCAACACCGGGGAGCTGTTTTTT

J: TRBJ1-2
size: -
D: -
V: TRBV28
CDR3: CASSSTDRVNYGYTF
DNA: TGTGCCAGCAGTTCGACGGACAGAGTTAACTATGGCTACACCTTC

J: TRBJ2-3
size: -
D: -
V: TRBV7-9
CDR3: CASSYQGLPTDTQYF
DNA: TGTGCCAGCAGCTATCAGGGATTACCCACAGATACGCAGTATTTT

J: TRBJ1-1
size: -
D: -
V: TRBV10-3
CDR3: CAISVGGVEAFF
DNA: TGTGCCATCAGTGTAGGGGGGGTTGAAGCTTTCTTT

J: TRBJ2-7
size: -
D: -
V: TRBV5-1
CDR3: CASSLTGPSYEQYF
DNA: TGCGCCAGCAGCCTGACAGGTCCCTCCTACGAGCAGTACTTC

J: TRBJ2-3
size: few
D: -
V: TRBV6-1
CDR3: CASREGQIRDTQYF
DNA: TGTGCCAGCAGGGAAGGACAGATTAGAGATACGCAGTATTTT

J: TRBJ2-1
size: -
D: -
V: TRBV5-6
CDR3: CASDSASYNEQFF
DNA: TGTGCCAGCGACTCCGCCTCCTACAATGAGCAGTTCTTC

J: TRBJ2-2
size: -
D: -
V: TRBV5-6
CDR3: CASRRENTGELFF
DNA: TGTGCCAGCAGGAGGGAGAACACCGGGGAGCTGTTTTTT

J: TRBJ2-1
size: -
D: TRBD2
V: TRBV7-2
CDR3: CASSLVSGENNEQFF
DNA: TGTGCCAGCAGCTTAGTCAGCGGGGAAAACAATGAGCAGTTCTTC

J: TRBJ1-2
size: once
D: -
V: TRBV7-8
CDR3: CASSLAGGRGYTF
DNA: TGTGCCAGCAGCTTAGCCGGGGGGCGGGGCTACACCTTC

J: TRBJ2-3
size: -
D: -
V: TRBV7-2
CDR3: CASSLEVGTTDTQYF
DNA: TGTGCCAGCAGCTTAGAGGTCGGGACTACAGATACGCAGTATTTT

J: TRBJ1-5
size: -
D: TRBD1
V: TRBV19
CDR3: CASSDRGRQPQHF
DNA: TGTGCCAGTAGTGACAGGGGGCGGCAGCCCCAGCATTTT

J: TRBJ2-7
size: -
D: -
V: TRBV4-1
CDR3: CASSQTGFTYEQYF
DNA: TGCGCCAGCAGCCAAACAGGGTTTACCTACGAGCAGTACTTC

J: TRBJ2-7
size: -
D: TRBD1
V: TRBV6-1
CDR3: CASSEGAGGAYEQYF
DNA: TGTGCCAGCAGTGAAGGAGCAGGGGGCGCCTACGAGCAGTACTTC

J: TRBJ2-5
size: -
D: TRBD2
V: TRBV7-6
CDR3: CASSLEARGGLETQYF
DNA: TGTGCCAGCAGCTTAGAGGCGCGGGGGGGCTTAGAGACCCAGTACTTC

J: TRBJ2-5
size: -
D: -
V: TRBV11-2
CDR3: CASSLGTPGTQYF
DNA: TGTGCCAGCAGCTTAGGGACTCCGGGGACCCAGTACTTC

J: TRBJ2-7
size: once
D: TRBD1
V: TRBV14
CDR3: CASSLGGTGVYEQYF
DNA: TGTGCCAGCAGCCTCGGAGGGACAGGGGTTTACGAGCAGTACTTC

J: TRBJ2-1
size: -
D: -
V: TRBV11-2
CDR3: CASSHLRGMDNEQFF
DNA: TGTGCCAGCAGCCACCTACGGGGGATGGACAATGAGCAGTTCTTC

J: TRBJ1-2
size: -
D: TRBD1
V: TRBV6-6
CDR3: CASSTTGDRNYGYTF
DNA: TGTGCCAGCAGCACGACAGGGGATAGAAACTATGGCTACACCTTC

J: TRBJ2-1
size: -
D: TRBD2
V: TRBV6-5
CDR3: CASTQLAGGFNEQFF
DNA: TGTGCCAGCACCCAACTAGCGGGAGGCTTTAATGAGCAGTTCTTC

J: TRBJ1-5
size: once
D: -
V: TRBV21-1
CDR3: CASSLYRGRNLVMQPQHF
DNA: TGTGCCAGCAGCCTTTATCGGGGGAGGAACCTCGTGATGCAGCCCCAGCATTTT

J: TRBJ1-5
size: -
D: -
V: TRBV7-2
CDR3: CASSLSGASNQPQHF
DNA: TGTGCCAGCAGCCTCTCAGGGGCTAGCAATCAGCCCCAGCATTTT

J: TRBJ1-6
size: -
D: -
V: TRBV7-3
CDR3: CATARDGYNSPLHF
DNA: TGTGCCACCGCCCGGGATGGATATAATTCACCCCTCCACTTT

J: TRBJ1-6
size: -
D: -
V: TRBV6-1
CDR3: CASSEASSGAGTYSPLHF
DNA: TGTGCCAGCAGTGAAGCGTCCTCTGGGGCAGGAACTTATTCACCCCTCCACTTT

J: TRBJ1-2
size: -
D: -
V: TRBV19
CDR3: CASSGQWRWDGYTF
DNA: TGTGCCAGTAGCGGACAGTGGCGGTGGGATGGCTACACCTTC

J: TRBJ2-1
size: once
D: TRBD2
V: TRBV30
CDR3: CGCGREINEQFF
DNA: TGCGGATGCGGGAGGGAAATCAATGAGCAGTTCTTC

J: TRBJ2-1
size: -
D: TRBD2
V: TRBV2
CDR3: CASSPEAGVDNEQFF
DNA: TGTGCCAGCAGCCCCGAAGCGGGAGTCGACAATGAGCAGTTCTTC

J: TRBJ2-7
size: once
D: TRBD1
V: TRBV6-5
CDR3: CASSYSWDRYYEQYF
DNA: TGTGCCAGCAGTTACTCGTGGGACAGGTATTACGAGCAGTACTTC

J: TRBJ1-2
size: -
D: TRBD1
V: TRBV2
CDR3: CASSGRQGGWGYTF
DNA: TGTGCCAGCAGTGGGAGACAGGGTGGTTGGGGCTACACCTTC

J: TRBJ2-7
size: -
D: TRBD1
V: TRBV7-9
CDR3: CASSPGTGDEQYF
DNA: TGTGCCAGCAGCCCCGGGACAGGGGACGAGCAGTACTTC

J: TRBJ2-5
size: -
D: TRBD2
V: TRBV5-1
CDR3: CASSVAGGGETQYF
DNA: TGCGCCAGCAGTGTAGCGGGAGGGGGAGAGACCCAGTACTTC

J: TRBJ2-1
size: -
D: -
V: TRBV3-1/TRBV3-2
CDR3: CASSQGLAVNEQFF
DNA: TGTGCCAGCAGCCAAGGACTTGCAGTCAATGAGCAGTTCTTC

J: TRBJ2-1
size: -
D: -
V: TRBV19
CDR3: CASSRGQYNEQFF
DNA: TGTGCCAGTAGTCGCGGACAGTACAATGAGCAGTTCTTC

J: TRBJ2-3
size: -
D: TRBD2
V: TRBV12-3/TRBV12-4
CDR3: CASSGLAGVRQYF
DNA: TGTGCCAGCAGTGGACTAGCGGGGGTAAGGCAGTATTTT

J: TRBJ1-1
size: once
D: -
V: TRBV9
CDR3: CASSPVKGTLGAEAFF
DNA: TGTGCCAGCAGCCCCGTCAAGGGGACATTGGGCGCTGAAGCTTTCTTT

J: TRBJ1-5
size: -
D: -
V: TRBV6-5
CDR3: CASSVVQVRNQPQHF
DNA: TGTGCCAGCAGCGTAGTACAGGTACGCAATCAGCCCCAGCATTTT

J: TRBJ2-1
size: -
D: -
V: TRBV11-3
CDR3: CASSVSRERGNEQFF
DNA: TGTGCCAGCAGTGTCTCTCGGGAGAGGGGTAATGAGCAGTTCTTC

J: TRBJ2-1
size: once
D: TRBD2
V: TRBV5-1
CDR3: CASSLSGTSGYNEQFF
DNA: TGCGCCAGCAGCTTGAGCGGGACTAGCGGCTACAATGAGCAGTTCTTC